Listed here are 25 T cell receptor beta chains from one sample, sequenced in a study of T cell responses to AZD1222 COVID-19 vaccine. Method: immunoSEQ multiplex PCR; TCRdb's copy keeps in-frame clones and lacks some. The table records under 150,000 clones, about 90% of them present only once. This material consisted of peripheral blood, taken 28 days after the second AZD1222 dose. These receptors all come from an adult who received the AZD1222 COVID-19 vaccine.

The genes are TRBV19 and TRBJ1-1; no definite D call. CDR3 length equals 15 residues. Trimming pared 5 bases from V and 0 bases from J, leaving 13 bases between. Per the germline V gene, CDR1 is LNHDA and CDR2 is SQIVND (reference sequence). The CDR3 coding sequence is TGTGCCAGTAGTCGCCTCGGGGAAATGAACACTGAAGCTTTCTTT. This codes for CASSRLGEMNTEAFF.

This clone was detected only once. The chain carries TRBV9 and TRBJ1-2, with 7 positions matching TRBD1. CDR3 length equals 15 residues. J lost 3 bases, V lost 1 base, and 6 bases had no gene match. From germline, CDR1 is SGDLS and CDR2 YYNGEE. The CDR3 spells CASSVHTGAYYGYTF. CDR3 bases: TGTGCCAGCAGCGTACATACAGGGGCCTACTATGGCTACACCTTC.

The chain employs TRBV2 and TRBJ2-6, with D tentatively TRBD1 (5 bases). Per germline, CDR1 SNHLY and CDR2 FYNNEI. This CDR3 spans 16 amino acids. Trimming shortened V by 8 bases and J by 1 base, and 15 bases separated the two germline ends. The CDR3 loop reads CASSPWGRSGANVLTF. CDR3 bases: TGTGCCAGCTCCCCCTGGGGCCGTTCTGGGGCCAACGTCCTGACTTTC.

The chain recombines TRBV11-2 with TRBJ1-5; weak D call: TRBD1 (5 bases). The germline V gene encodes CDR1 SGHAT and CDR2 FQNNGV. The V and J ends lost 3 bases and 4 bases respectively, with 10 bases between them. CDR3 length: 14 amino acids. CDR3 bases: TGTGCCAGCAGCTTGAGGTCAGGGAATCAGCCCCAGCATTTT. Its translation is CASSLRSGNQPQHF.

The CDR3 region is CASSFNPTDYYEQYF. DNA of the CDR3: TGTGCCAGCAGCTTCAACCCGACAGACTACTACGAGCAGTACTTC. The gene calls are TRBV5-6 and TRBJ2-7; the D call may be TRBD1 or TRBD2 (5 bases each). In germline, CDR1 is SGHDT, CDR2 YYEEEE. This CDR3 spans 15 amino acids. Trimming took off 2 bases at V and 3 bases at J, with 15 bases between the two ends. Complete variable domain (other parts from reference TRBV5-6 and TRBJ2-7): DAGVTQSPTHLIKTRGQQVTLRCSPKSGHDTVSWYQQALGQGPQFIFQYYEEEERQRGNFPDRFSGHQFPNYSSELNVNALLLGDSALYLCASSFNPTDYYEQYFGPGTRLTVT.

The J gene is TRBJ2-2, the V gene TRBV2; D could derive from TRBD1 or TRBD2 (6 bases each). Germline V CDR1 and CDR2: SNHLY, FYNNEI. The CDR3 is 15 amino acids. The V and J ends lost 4 bases and 2 bases respectively, with 11 bases between them. CDR3: CASSGRDTNTGELFF. In DNA form, the CDR3 reads TGTGCCAGCAGTGGGCGGGACACCAACACCGGGGAGCTGTTTTTT.

The rearrangement links TRBV5-6 to TRBJ1-1; perhaps TRBD1 as D (6 bases). The CDR3 contains 12 residues. With 2 bases removed from V and 9 bases from J, the gap between germline ends came to 11 bases. CDR1 is SGHDT and CDR2 is YYEEEE in the germline V gene. The DNA for the CDR3 is TGTGCCAGCAGCTTCTCCGGGACAAAAGCTTTCTTT. It translates to CASSFSGTKAFF.

The rearrangement uses TRBV11-1 and TRBJ2-7, with no clear D. The CDR3 spans 16 residues. CDR1 is SGHAT and CDR2 is FQDESV in the germline V gene (reference sequence). V lost 5 bases and J lost 4, with 21 bases in between. CDR3 protein: CASSASVGSIGYEQYF. Here the CDR3 DNA reads TGTGCCAGCAGCGCCTCGGTGGGTTCGATCGGATACGAGCAGTACTTC.

V gene TRBV11-3 combines with J gene TRBJ2-1; 10 bases are a match to TRBD1. V was pared by 4 bases and J by 4 bases, with 4 bases of the junction left unmatched. Germline CDR1 is SGHNT and CDR2 is YENEEA. This CDR3 has 15 amino acids. CDR3 sequence: CASSSDRGEYNEQFF. The CDR3 DNA is TGTGCCAGCAGCTCGGACAGGGGGGAGTACAATGAGCAGTTCTTC.

V and J are TRBV3-1 (or the pseudogene TRBV3-2) and TRBJ2-1; no definite D call. The CDR3 has 14 amino acids. Trimming removed 0 bases from V and 7 bases from J, with 10 bases in between. CDR1 and CDR2 from the germline V gene are LGHDT and YNNKEL (reference sequence). The CDR3 nucleotides read TGTGCCAGCAGCCAAGAGAGTCTAGTAAATGAGCAGTTCTTC. Translation gives CASSQESLVNEQFF.

The chain recombines TRBV18 with TRBJ2-7, with TRBD1 identical over 7 bases. V was pared by 4 bases and J by 0 bases, with 6 bases of the junction left unmatched. Germline V lookup: CDR1 KGHSH, CDR2 LQKENI. This CDR3 has 15 residues. CDR3 in DNA: TGTGCCAGCTCACGAGGACAGGACCTCTCCTACGAGCAGTACTTC. Protein product: CASSRGQDLSYEQYF.

The rearrangement joins TRBV12-3 or TRBV12-4 to TRBJ1-1; TRBD1 might be the D (6 bases). The CDR3 spans 12 residues. Trimming left V 6 bases short and J 7 bases short, with 12 bases between. DNA for the CDR3: TGTGCCAGCAGCCCAGGGGAGTTTGAAGCTTTCTTT. Amino acid sequence: CASSPGEFEAFF.

This clone was seen once. This rearrangement joins TRBV3-1 (or the pseudogene TRBV3-2) to TRBJ1-6; perhaps TRBD1 as D (6 bases). V lost 3 bases and J lost 14, with 17 bases in between. The CDR3 length is 14 residues. The germline V gene encodes CDR1 LGHDT and CDR2 YNNKEL (reference sequence). CDR3 region: CASSQERGGRSLHF. CDR3 in DNA: TGTGCCAGCAGCCAGGAACGAGGGGGGAGATCCCTCCACTTT.

The V gene is TRBV23-1, the J gene TRBJ2-2, with 15 bases identical to TRBD2. TRBV23-1 falls under the ORF class, with uncertain function. J was trimmed by 4 bases and V by 0 bases; bases with no gene match: 6. The CDR3 consists of 19 residues. CDR3 residues: CASSQSGLAGGPVTGELFF. The CDR3 DNA sequence: TGCGCCAGCAGTCAATCCGGACTAGCGGGGGGGCCCGTCACCGGGGAGCTGTTTTTT.

The rearrangement joins TRBV19 to TRBJ2-7, with D perhaps matching TRBD1 (6 bases). Germline lookup yields CDR1 LNHDA and CDR2 SQIVND (reference sequence). This CDR3 has 15 amino acids. Trimming left V 6 bases short and J 5 bases short, with 20 bases between. CDR3 in DNA: TGTGCCAGTAGCGAAAGGACAGTTTTCAAGGACGAGCAGTACTTC. Amino acid sequence: CASSERTVFKDEQYF.

Written as DNA, the CDR3 is TGTGCCAGTAGTATAGAGGCAGGGCCCAGCATGGCCCAGCATTTT. Encoded protein: CASSIEAGPSMAQHF. The V gene is TRBV19, the J gene TRBJ1-5, with a tentative D call TRBD1 (5 bases). Germline V CDR1 and CDR2: LNHDA, SQIVND (reference sequence). V lost 0 bases and J 11 bases, leaving 17 bases between the germline ends. This CDR3 is 15 amino acids long.

As DNA, the CDR3 is TGTGCCAGCAGTGCCGCACACGGTAGCATGGGCGGGGAGCTGTTTTTT. Encoded protein: CASSAAHGSMGGELFF. The V call is TRBV6-1, the J call TRBJ2-2, with D unresolved. In germline, CDR1 is MNHNS, CDR2 SASEGT. This CDR3 is 16 amino acids long. Trimming pared 4 bases from V and 7 bases from J, leaving 19 bases between.

This clone was found a few times. CDR3 DNA sequence: TGTGCCAGCAGCCATGCGACCTACAATGAGCAGTTCTTC. Its protein product is CASSHATYNEQFF. The rearrangement links TRBV12-3 or TRBV12-4 to TRBJ2-1; D ambiguous. V lost 6 bases and J 2 bases, leaving 8 bases between the germline ends. This CDR3 has 13 amino acids.

The chain recombines TRBV5-1 with TRBJ2-5; the D is unclear. The CDR3 consists of 16 residues. CDR1 SGHRS and CDR2 YFSETQ come from the germline V gene. V gave up 0 bases and J gave up 2 bases, with 14 bases separating them. CDR3 in DNA: TGCGCCAGCAGCTTGGTTCTCGGGTCGGCTCAAGAGACCCAGTACTTC. It yields the protein CASSLVLGSAQETQYF.

The V call is TRBV11-2, the J call TRBJ1-1; 10 bases are shared with TRBD1. The germline CDR1 and CDR2 sequences are SGHAT and FQNNGV. The CDR3 is 15 residues long. Trimming removed 2 bases from V and 8 bases from J; junction bases left unmatched: 8. The CDR3, as DNA: TGTGCCAGCAGCTTAACTCCGGGACAGGGGAAAGAAGCTTTCTTT. It encodes CASSLTPGQGKEAFF.

The chain couples TRBV6-6 to TRBJ2-6; 9 positions agree with TRBD1. Germline CDR1 reads MNHNY; CDR2 reads SVGAGI (reference sequence). This CDR3 has 16 residues. J lost 0 bases, V lost 6 bases, and 3 bases had no gene match. CDR3 residues: CASRQGANSGANVLTF. The CDR3, as DNA: TGTGCCAGCAGACAGGGGGCGAACTCTGGGGCCAACGTCCTGACTTTC.

This chain connects TRBV6-4 to TRBJ1-1, with no clear D. The CDR3 runs to 13 residues. Trimming took 5 bases from V and 2 from J, leaving 9 bases between them. CDR1 MRHNA and CDR2 SNTAGT come from the germline V gene. CDR3 sequence (DNA): TGTGCCAGCAGTCCTACTTTAAACACTGAAGCTTTCTTT. Translating gives CASSPTLNTEAFF.

The V gene is TRBV6-5, the J gene TRBJ1-5; perhaps TRBD1 as D (6 bases). Trimming took off 10 bases at V and 7 bases at J, with 20 bases between the two ends. The CDR3 is 14 residues long. CDR1 and CDR2 (germline): MNHEY, SVGAGI. The CDR3 here is CATQIGGPVQPQHF. The DNA of the CDR3 is TGTGCCACCCAGATTGGGGGCCCGGTCCAGCCCCAGCATTTT.

The chain links TRBV4-1 to TRBJ2-5, with D tentatively TRBD1 or TRBD2 (5 bases each). Germline V lookup: CDR1 MGHRA, CDR2 YSYEKL. Trimming left V 3 bases short and J 6 bases short, with 23 bases between. The CDR3 length is 17 residues. The DNA of the CDR3 is TGCGCCAGCAGCCAGGGTGGGTTGAGGGGTCATAGAAAGACCCAGTACTTC. It is translated as CASSQGGLRGHRKTQYF.

J is TRBJ2-3 and V is TRBV6-5; the D call may be TRBD1 or TRBD2 (5 bases each). The CDR3 length is 15 residues. Between the trimmed V and J ends, which lost 5 bases and 4 bases, there was a span of 16 bases. Germline V gene lookup returns CDR1 MNHEY and CDR2 SVGAGI. CDR3 protein: CASSLSGTVADTQYF. CDR3 DNA sequence: TGTGCCAGCAGTCTTTCCGGGACCGTGGCAGATACGCAGTATTTT.